This TCR beta chain was identified in a study of blood T cell repertoires in COVID-19. About the research overall: Acute and convalescent COVID-19 specimens originated in the United States, Italy and Spain. PBMCs, B-cell-depleted T cells, or T cells were the source of the cDNA or gDNA that made up the material.

The CDR3 spans 17 residues. Germline values: CDR1 SGHDN, CDR2 FVKESK. The junction had 9 bases not matched to a gene; V was cut back by 4 bases and J by 3 bases. The protocol was immunoSEQ multiplex PCR, while the TCRdb copy is restricted to in-frame clones and leaves out a portion. The sample contains a few hundred thousand clones, nearly 90% of which appear only once. This TCR came from a woman aged 55-70 years with COVID-19, enrolled during active disease. The sample taken for sequencing was peripheral blood. This chain connects TRBV14 to TRBJ2-2; 9 bases match TRBD1. Written as DNA, the CDR3 is TGTGCCAGCAGCCTTCGCCCGGGACAGGGTTACACCGGGGAGCTGTTTTTT. This codes for CASSLRPGQGYTGELFF.